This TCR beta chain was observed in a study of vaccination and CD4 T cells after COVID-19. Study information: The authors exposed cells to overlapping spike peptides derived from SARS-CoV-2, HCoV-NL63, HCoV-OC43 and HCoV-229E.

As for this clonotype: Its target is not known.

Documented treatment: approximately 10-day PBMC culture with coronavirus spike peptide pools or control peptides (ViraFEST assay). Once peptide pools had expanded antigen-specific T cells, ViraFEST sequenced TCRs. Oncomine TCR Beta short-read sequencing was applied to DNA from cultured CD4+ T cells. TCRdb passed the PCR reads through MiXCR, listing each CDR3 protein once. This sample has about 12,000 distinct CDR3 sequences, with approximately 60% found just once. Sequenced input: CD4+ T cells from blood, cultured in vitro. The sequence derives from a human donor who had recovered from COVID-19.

The CDR3 DNA follows: TGTGCCAGCAGACCCCGTGACAGGGGGCTTGGTGAAAAACTGTTTTTT. It encodes CASRPRDRGLGEKLFF. The chain joins TRBV6-1 to TRBJ1-4; 10 nucleotides line up with TRBD1. J was trimmed by 7 bases and V by 6 bases; bases with no gene match: 11. Germline values: CDR1 MNHNS, CDR2 SASEGT. This CDR3 contains 16 residues.